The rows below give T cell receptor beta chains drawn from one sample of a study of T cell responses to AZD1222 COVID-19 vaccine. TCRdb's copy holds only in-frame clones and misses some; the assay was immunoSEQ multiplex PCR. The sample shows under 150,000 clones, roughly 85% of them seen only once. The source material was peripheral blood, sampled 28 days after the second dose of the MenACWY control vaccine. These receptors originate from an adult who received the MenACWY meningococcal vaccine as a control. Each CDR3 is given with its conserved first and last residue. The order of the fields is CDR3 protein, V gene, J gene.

cdr3_aa: CASSFTTATEAFF
v_call: TRBV28
j_call: TRBJ1-1

cdr3_aa: CASSPGLSSGNTIYF
v_call: TRBV18
j_call: TRBJ1-3

cdr3_aa: CASSLGRGTGLRNSPLHF
v_call: TRBV11-2
j_call: TRBJ1-6

cdr3_aa: CASSITAGGDEQFF
v_call: TRBV19
j_call: TRBJ2-1

cdr3_aa: CASSYTGVGNTIYF
v_call: TRBV11-2
j_call: TRBJ1-3

cdr3_aa: CASSTTANTEAFF
v_call: TRBV19
j_call: TRBJ1-1

cdr3_aa: CASSPTGAANTGELFF
v_call: TRBV5-4
j_call: TRBJ2-2

cdr3_aa: CASSPPLMDQPQHF
v_call: TRBV19
j_call: TRBJ1-5

cdr3_aa: CASSRKTTPNEQYF
v_call: TRBV5-1
j_call: TRBJ2-7

cdr3_aa: CASSYRGRNQPQHF
v_call: TRBV3-1/TRBV3-2
j_call: TRBJ1-5

cdr3_aa: CASSSQAVSSYEQYF
v_call: TRBV7-9
j_call: TRBJ2-7

cdr3_aa: CAWSVPFLDSRCNQPQHF
v_call: TRBV30
j_call: TRBJ1-5

cdr3_aa: CASSLAETYEQYF
v_call: TRBV12-3/TRBV12-4
j_call: TRBJ2-7

cdr3_aa: CASRAIWNYGYTF
v_call: TRBV12-3/TRBV12-4
j_call: TRBJ1-2

cdr3_aa: CASSRDFSSYEQYF
v_call: TRBV5-4
j_call: TRBJ2-7

cdr3_aa: CASRGQNQPQHF
v_call: TRBV19
j_call: TRBJ1-5

cdr3_aa: CASSLAEGPGYGYTF
v_call: TRBV5-1
j_call: TRBJ1-2

cdr3_aa: CASSPLTRGYGYTF
v_call: TRBV7-2
j_call: TRBJ1-2

cdr3_aa: CATSPGTRQAPSDEKLFF
v_call: TRBV4-2
j_call: TRBJ1-4

cdr3_aa: CASELYQETQYF
v_call: TRBV7-9
j_call: TRBJ2-5

cdr3_aa: CASTQAGTFGTQYF
v_call: TRBV7-9
j_call: TRBJ2-3

cdr3_aa: CASSAMGRRSGYTF
v_call: TRBV9
j_call: TRBJ1-2

cdr3_aa: CASSFYLTGVNSPLHF
v_call: TRBV5-1
j_call: TRBJ1-6

cdr3_aa: CASSVGSVDTQYF
v_call: TRBV12-3/TRBV12-4
j_call: TRBJ2-3

cdr3_aa: CATSRAPEGAVYYTF
v_call: TRBV15
j_call: TRBJ1-2

cdr3_aa: CASSLSTIGNQPQHF
v_call: TRBV7-9
j_call: TRBJ1-5

cdr3_aa: CASSLEVGNEQFF
v_call: TRBV5-4
j_call: TRBJ2-1

cdr3_aa: CASSSTQRPGTEAFF
v_call: TRBV5-1
j_call: TRBJ1-1

cdr3_aa: CASSPGHLGGEQYF
v_call: TRBV7-3
j_call: TRBJ2-7

cdr3_aa: CASSMLGRPGNNQPQHF
v_call: TRBV19
j_call: TRBJ1-5

cdr3_aa: CASSSRGRTTGELFF
v_call: TRBV5-1
j_call: TRBJ2-2

cdr3_aa: CAISEGSGAGEQYF
v_call: TRBV10-3
j_call: TRBJ2-7

cdr3_aa: CASSGVGQNTGELFF
v_call: TRBV5-1
j_call: TRBJ2-2